These 5 T cell receptor beta chains were all obtained from the same sample, sequenced in a study of T cell changes during pregnancy in multiple sclerosis. The repertoire was sequenced with immunoSEQ multiplex PCR; TCRdb's copy has only in-frame clones and lacks some. Of about 60,000 clones in the sample, roughly 87% are singletons; the top ten hold 5.5% to 8%. Sequences were derived from peripheral blood, sampled in the third trimester of pregnancy. All receptors come from a female donor in good health, enrolled as a control in a pregnancy study.

This sequence joins TRBV11-2 and TRBJ2-7; D gene uncertain. The germline gives CDR1 SGHAT, CDR2 FQNNGV. Between the trimmed V and J ends, which lost 1 base and 3 bases, there was a span of 10 bases. CDR3 length equals 14 residues. The CDR3 nucleotides read TGTGCCAGCAGCTTAGGGCCCAATCTCTACGAGCAGTACTTC. Translating gives CASSLGPNLYEQYF.

The chain recombines TRBV2 with TRBJ2-3; a weak D match, TRBD1 (5 bases). Trimming removed 0 bases at V and 4 bases at J, with 11 bases between. CDR3 length: 15 residues. From germline, CDR1 is SNHLY and CDR2 FYNNEI. CDR3 sequence: CASSEAGQGSDTQYF. The CDR3, as DNA: TGTGCCAGCAGTGAAGCAGGGCAGGGATCAGATACGCAGTATTTT.

This chain connects TRBV9 to TRBJ2-5, with D possibly TRBD2 on 7 matching bases. The CDR3 is made up of 14 amino acids. Trimming pared 0 bases from V and 4 bases from J, leaving 10 bases between. The germline V gene has CDR1 SGDLS and CDR2 YYNGEE. The CDR3 DNA sequence: TGTGCCAGCAGCGTAGAGGGAGGGGGAGAGACCCAGTACTTC. Protein: CASSVEGGGETQYF.

The V and J genes are TRBV2 and TRBJ1-2, with TRBD1 matching 7 bases. Per germline, CDR1 SNHLY and CDR2 FYNNEI. With 5 bases clipped from V and 2 bases from J, the junction kept 5 bases outside the gene matches. The CDR3 is 14 residues long. The DNA for the CDR3 is TGTGCCAGCAGTCTGGGACAGTTGAACTATGGCTACACCTTC. Amino acid sequence: CASSLGQLNYGYTF.

The chain couples TRBV5-1 to TRBJ2-1; TRBD2 matches at 9 bases. Germline lookup yields CDR1 SGHRS and CDR2 YFSETQ. The J segment lost 5 bases and the V segment lost 0 bases, leaving 3 bases of the junction unmatched. The CDR3 contains 15 residues. The CDR3 region is CASSLGASGNNEQFF. The CDR3 nucleotides read TGCGCCAGCAGCTTGGGAGCTAGCGGGAACAATGAGCAGTTCTTC.